The text below deals with one TCR beta chain. Antigen specificity is unknown. Trimming stripped 5 bases from V and 3 bases from J, with 10 bases between. Germline lookup yields CDR1 SQVTM and CDR2 ANQGSEA. The length of the CDR3 is 12 residues. Alopecia areata patients had lesional scalp punch biopsies and peripheral blood taken from them. These data are taken from a study of CD8+ T cells in alopecia areata. On the study more broadly: A 6-month period off drug followed tofacitinib, which lasted 6 to 18 months. Broader study findings: Compared with normal scalp, lesional scalp had higher clonality and more expanded CD8+ clones.

Sequencing templates came from extracted RNA that was reverse transcribed into cDNA. Produced via immunoSEQ multiplex PCR; TCRdb's table is partial and in-frame only. The data contain 200,000 or so clones, approximately 52% of them seen just once; the ten biggest clones take up 0.45%. The receptor was isolated from a human donor with alopecia areata. Sequenced material: CD4+ T cells sorted from blood, taken at week 0. J is TRBJ1-1 and V is TRBV29-1; D remains ambiguous. The CDR3 sequence is CSVPVGHTEAFF. DNA of the CDR3: TGCAGCGTTCCCGTGGGCCACACTGAAGCTTTCTTT.